This is a list of T cell receptor beta chains from one sample in a study of blood T cells in healthy people across ages. TCRdb reprocessed the 5' RACE reads via MiXCR and lists one record per CDR3 protein. The sample contains over a million distinct CDR3 sequences, approximately 38% of which appear only once. Material for sequencing was blood. The source is a woman between 18 and 30 years old in good health. CDR3s leave out the opening cysteine and the closing phenylalanine or tryptophan. A row's size may be missing; if present it is once, few, many or a size class.

j_call	v_call	clone_size	cdr3_aa
TRBJ2-7	TRBV5-1	few	ASRPYSSYEQY
TRBJ2-5	TRBV5-1	few	ASSSGGSAFQETQY
TRBJ2-1	TRBV7-9	few	ASSLEWVGLAGANEQF
TRBJ1-1	TRBV6-2/TRBV6-3	few	ASSYGTSDAF
TRBJ2-3	TRBV27	.	ATLRRGGTDTQY
TRBJ1-1	TRBV5-1	few	ASSFVENTEAF
TRBJ2-4	TRBV2	once	ASSEALLGREQY
TRBJ1-1	TRBV7-9	.	ASSLSGLSTMNTEAF
TRBJ2-1	TRBV7-2	.	ASSLVTGLDEQF
TRBJ2-7	TRBV6-1	.	ASSGGTPYEQY
.	TRBV7-6	.	VSSLSVRAGGNEQY
TRBJ2-1	TRBV20-1	.	SARPGAYNEQF
TRBJ1-6	TRBV19	.	ASCAREQNSPLH
.	TRBV11-2	.	VSSLFSEQY
TRBJ2-5	TRBV7-9	.	ASSFEPGTSGQETQY
TRBJ2-1	TRBV20-1	once	SARNDYNEQF
TRBJ2-4	TRBV29-1	.	SVEDPQGTLSHNEQY
TRBJ1-2	TRBV12-5	.	ASGLVSGTGYFPYGYT
TRBJ1-2	TRBV29-1	.	SVHPPGQGVQGYT
TRBJ2-7	TRBV20-1	.	SARGQSYSYEQY
TRBJ2-3	TRBV3-1	few	ASTKTSSTDTQY
TRBJ2-7	TRBV6-6	few	ASSYSAEDRGYEQY
TRBJ2-5	TRBV10-2	.	ASSFILPSGGNQETQY
TRBJ1-5	TRBV27	few	ASSLEAGLNQPQH
TRBJ1-2	TRBV13	.	ASSLTSLYRVNGYT
TRBJ1-1	TRBV7-2	.	ASTQAF
TRBJ2-3	TRBV2	.	ASSGDLFGTQY
TRBJ2-3	TRBV10-3	.	AISEGYDTQY
TRBJ1-2	TRBV28	.	ASSPGQGRPIYGYT